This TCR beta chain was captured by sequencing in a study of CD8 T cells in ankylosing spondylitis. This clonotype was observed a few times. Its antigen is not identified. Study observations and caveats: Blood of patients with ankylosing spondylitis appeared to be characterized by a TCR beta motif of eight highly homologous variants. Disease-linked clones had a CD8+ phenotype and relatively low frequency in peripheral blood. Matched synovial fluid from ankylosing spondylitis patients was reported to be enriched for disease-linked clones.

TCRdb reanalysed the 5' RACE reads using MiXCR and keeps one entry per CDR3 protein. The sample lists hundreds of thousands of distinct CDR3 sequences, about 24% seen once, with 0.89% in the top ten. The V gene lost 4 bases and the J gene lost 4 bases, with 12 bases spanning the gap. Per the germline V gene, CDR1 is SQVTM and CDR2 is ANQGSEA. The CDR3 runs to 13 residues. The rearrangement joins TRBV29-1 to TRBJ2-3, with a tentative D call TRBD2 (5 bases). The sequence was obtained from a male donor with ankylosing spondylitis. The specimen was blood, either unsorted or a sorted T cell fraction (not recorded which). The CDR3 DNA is TGCAGCGTTGCGGGGATCCGGGCAGATACGCAGTATTTT. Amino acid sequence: CSVAGIRADTQYF.